These T cell receptor beta chains were read from a single sample in a study of low-dose radiotherapy and immunotherapy resistance in tumors. TCRdb passed the reads through MiXCR, listing each CDR3 protein once. The table has 95,000 to 100,000 distinct CDR3 sequences, around 21% seen once. The sample in question was PBMCs, obtained after low-dose radiotherapy plus immunotherapy. The source is a male donor with prostate cancer. Each CDR3 is given with its conserved first and last residue. A D gene is named only where the DNA matches it firmly. Not every row has a clone size; where given, it reads once, few, many or a size class.

TRBJ2-1	TRBV12-3/TRBV12-4	NA	NA	CASRSPQSLYNEQFF	TGTGCCAGCAGGTCCCCCCAGAGCCTTTACAATGAGCAGTTCTTC
TRBJ1-5	TRBV10-3	NA	many	CAISESSVQPQHF	TGTGCCATCAGTGAGTCTTCGGTTCAGCCCCAGCATTTT
TRBJ2-3	TRBV7-2	NA	many	CASSLVSDTQYF	TGTGCCAGCAGCCTCGTCTCAGATACGCAGTATTTT
TRBJ2-7	TRBV5-5	NA	many	CASSARWDYEQYF	TGTGCCAGCAGCGCACGGTGGGATTACGAGCAGTACTTC
TRBJ2-2	TRBV10-3	TRBD2	many	CAIRMTSGEGELFF	TGTGCCATCAGGATGACTAGCGGCGAGGGGGAGCTGTTTTTT
TRBJ1-4	TRBV5-1	TRBD1	many	CASSWDRGFTEKLFF	TGCGCCAGCAGCTGGGACAGGGGGTTTACTGAAAAACTGTTTTTT
TRBJ2-1	TRBV10-3	NA	many	CAICPGERNEQFF	TGTGCCATCTGTCCAGGGGAGCGCAATGAGCAGTTCTTC
TRBJ2-5	TRBV6-2/TRBV6-3	TRBD1	many	CASSPADRAETQYF	TGTGCCAGCAGCCCCGCAGACAGGGCGGAGACCCAGTACTTC
TRBJ2-5	TRBV5-4	NA	NA	CASSLGVQGETQYF	TGTGCCAGCAGCTTAGGGGTTCAGGGAGAGACCCAGTACTTC
TRBJ1-5	TRBV5-5	NA	NA	CASSLVPNQPQHF	TGTGCCAGCAGCTTGGTCCCGAATCAGCCCCAGCATTTT
TRBJ2-3	TRBV20-1	TRBD2	many	CSARANAGGTDTQYF	TGCAGTGCTAGAGCAAACGCGGGGGGCACAGATACGCAGTATTTT
TRBJ2-6	TRBV9	NA	NA	CASSVGAGANVLTF	TGTGCCAGCAGCGTAGGCGCTGGGGCCAACGTCCTGACTTTC